The rows below give T cell receptor beta chains drawn from one sample of a study of breast tumors, draining lymph nodes, adjacent tissues. TCRdb reprocessed the multiplex PCR reads with MiXCR, giving one entry per CDR3 protein. The repertoire consists of around 250,000 distinct CDR3 sequences, with under 40% occurring once and the leading ten covering 3% to 4%. Sample: axillary lymph node tissue. The receptors shown here come from a female donor with breast cancer. Some clones in this sample may be carry-over from other donors' samples. The CDR3 runs from the conserved cysteine through the conserved F or W. The D gene is left open where the match is weak. A row's size may be missing; if present it is once, few, many or a size class.

V	size	D	J	DNA	CDR3
TRBV11-2	NA	TRBD1	TRBJ1-5	TGTGCCAGCAGCCTAGCGGGACAGACCTTTAGGCCCCAGCATTTT	CASSLAGQTFRPQHF
TRBV6-1	many	NA	TRBJ2-6	TGTGCGAGCAGGTCCGCCGCTGGGGCCAACGTCCTGACTTTC	CASRSAAGANVLTF
TRBV6-5	many	NA	TRBJ1-2	TGTGCCAGCAGTAAGCACCAGAACTATGGCTACACCTTC	CASSKHQNYGYTF
TRBV7-9	NA	TRBD2	TRBJ2-1	TGTGCCAGCAGAATAGCCAATAGCGGGAGGGGCGATGAGCAGTTCTTC	CASRIANSGRGDEQFF
TRBV7-9	few	NA	TRBJ1-1	TGTGCCAGCAGCTTTGGAGGGGACACTGAAGCTTTCTTT	CASSFGGDTEAFF
TRBV12-3/TRBV12-4	NA	TRBD1	TRBJ2-1	TGTGCCAGCAGGAGACAGGGGACTGGTGGGGAGCGGCAGTTCTTC	CASRRQGTGGERQFF
TRBV29-1	NA	NA	TRBJ1-3	TGCAGCTCCGGACTAAGTGACAGAATCTCTGGAAACACCATATATTTT	CSSGLSDRISGNTIYF
TRBV11-2	many	NA	TRBJ2-7	TGTGCCAGCAGCAAGGGGGGGCCCAGCTCCTACGAGCAGTACTTC	CASSKGGPSSYEQYF
TRBV7-6	many	TRBD2	TRBJ2-7	TGTGCCAGCAGCTTAATGCGGGGGGGCCACGAGCAGTACTTC	CASSLMRGGHEQYF
TRBV7-2	many	NA	TRBJ1-4	TGTGCCAGCAGCTTACAAGCAGCAACTAATGAAAAACTGTTTTTT	CASSLQAATNEKLFF
TRBV7-2	NA	NA	TRBJ2-5	NA	CASSLAGQLYGYTFGSGTQYF
TRBV2	many	NA	TRBJ1-2	TGTGCCAGCAGTGACACAGGCTCCTATGGCTACACCTTC	CASSDTGSYGYTF
TRBV12-3/TRBV12-4	NA	TRBD1	TRBJ2-3	TGTGCCAGCAGTAAGGACAGGCACACAGATACGCAGTATTTT	CASSKDRHTDTQYF
TRBV5-1	many	NA	TRBJ2-5	TGCGCCAGCAGCTACAAATCAGGGGAAGACACCCAGTACTTC	CASSYKSGEDTQYF
TRBV27	many	TRBD2	TRBJ2-7	TGTGCCAGCAGTTTCGCGTCTAGCGGGAGGTACGAGCAGTACTTC	CASSFASSGRYEQYF
TRBV20-1	many	TRBD2	TRBJ2-7	TGCAGTGGTGTAGCGGGAGGGTGGGTTAACGAGCAGTACTTC	CSGVAGGWVNEQYF
TRBV20-1	NA	NA	TRBJ2-1	TGCAGTGCCAGGTCTGGGAGCTCCTACAATGAGCAGTTCTTC	CSARSGSSYNEQFF
TRBV7-2	NA	NA	TRBJ1-3	TGTGCCAGCAGCTTATGGGGAGGGGCAGGAAACACCATATATTTT	CASSLWGGAGNTIYF
TRBV12-3/TRBV12-4	many	NA	TRBJ1-6	TGTGCCAGCAGTACCTCTTGGTCACCCCTCCACTTT	CASSTSWSPLHF
TRBV6-5	many	NA	TRBJ1-2	TGTGCCAGCAGTTATCAAGACAGCGGCTACACCTTC	CASSYQDSGYTF
TRBV5-1	NA	NA	TRBJ1-2	TGCGCCAGCCCCACGGGCCGGGGAGCTGCGAACTATGGCTACACCTTC	CASPTGRGAANYGYTF
TRBV7-6	many	TRBD1	TRBJ2-5	TGTGCCAGCAGCCACCGGGACAGCCGACCGGAGACCCAGTACTTC	CASSHRDSRPETQYF
TRBV3-1	NA	NA	TRBJ2-1	TGTGCCAGCAGCAGAGGTCCGGGATCCTACAATGAGCAGTTCTTC	CASSRGPGSYNEQFF
TRBV19	many	NA	TRBJ2-5	TGTGCCAGTAGTATAGATAGCGGCAGACGGGAGACCCAGTACTTC	CASSIDSGRRETQYF
TRBV10-3	many	TRBD2	TRBJ2-2	TGTGCCATCAGTGAGTCGACTAGCGGGATTAGGGGGGAGCTGTTTTTT	CAISESTSGIRGELFF